Below are 9 T cell receptor beta chains sequenced from a single sample in a study of cytomegalovirus exposure and HLA in healthy donors. PCR was performed using 60 Vbeta and 13 Jbeta primers. TCRdb's copy holds only in-frame clones and misses some; the assay was immunoSEQ multiplex PCR. The table shows 120,000 or so clones, with approximately 17% occurring only once. The sample consisted of PBMCs. The source is a female donor in good health and CMV-seropositive.

This clone was recorded a few times. The rearrangement uses TRBV28 and TRBJ1-1; no reliable D call. The germline V and J ends were trimmed by 3 bases and 1 base, with 9 bases remaining between them. Germline V lookup: CDR1 MDHEN, CDR2 SYDVKM. The CDR3 has 14 amino acids. The DNA of the CDR3 is TGTGCCAGCAGTTTTGTACCGGGGAACACTGAAGCTTTCTTT. As protein: CASSFVPGNTEAFF.

This clone was found a few times. The chain has TRBV30 and TRBJ2-1; 7 bases match TRBD1. J was trimmed by 0 bases and V by 4 bases; bases with no gene match: 12. Germline CDR1 is GTSNPN and CDR2 is SVGIG (reference sequence). This CDR3 is 17 amino acids long. CDR3 protein: CAWIGRGGENSYNEQFF. The CDR3 DNA sequence: TGTGCCTGGATAGGTCGAGGGGGCGAAAACTCCTACAATGAGCAGTTCTTC.

The gene calls are TRBV4-2 and TRBJ2-2, with D unresolved. The V end lost 0 bases, the J end lost 5 bases, and 10 bases lay between the germline ends. Looked up from germline, CDR1 is LGHNA and CDR2 is YNFKEQ. This CDR3 spans 15 amino acids. CDR3 sequence reads: CASSQDLRATGELFF. As DNA, the CDR3 is TGTGCCAGCAGCCAAGATCTTCGCGCGACCGGGGAGCTGTTTTTT.

This clone was picked up a small number of times. The genes are TRBV27 and TRBJ2-5; 9 nucleotides align to TRBD1. V gave up 4 bases and J gave up 5 bases; unmatched junction bases: 2. The germline gives CDR1 MNHEY, CDR2 SMNVEV (reference sequence). This CDR3 is built from 13 residues. CDR3 sequence reads: CASSSQGAETQYF. CDR3 sequence (DNA): TGTGCCAGCAGTTCACAGGGGGCGGAGACCCAGTACTTC.

This clone was recorded a few times. The CDR3 DNA reads TGTGCCAGTAGTATCCAGGGGTGGTACGAGCAGTACTTC. Its translation: CASSIQGWYEQYF. This sequence joins TRBV19 and TRBJ2-7; a weak D match, TRBD1 (6 bases). Germline lookup yields CDR1 LNHDA and CDR2 SQIVND (reference sequence). This CDR3 region has 13 residues. V was shortened by 3 bases and J by 4 bases, with 10 bases between the two germline ends.

The chain joins TRBV2 to TRBJ1-6; D is possibly TRBD1 (6 bases). Germline CDR1 reads SNHLY; CDR2 reads FYNNEI. This CDR3 is 17 amino acids long. V lost 0 bases and J 2 bases, leaving 11 bases between the germline ends. CDR3 in amino acids: CASSEAPEGAYNSPLHF. The CDR3 nucleotides are TGTGCCAGCAGTGAAGCGCCCGAGGGGGCCTATAATTCACCCCTCCACTTT.

The chain uses TRBV18 and TRBJ1-1, with a possible D match to TRBD1 (6 bases). Germline CDR1 reads KGHSH; CDR2 reads LQKENI. Trimming shortened V by 2 bases and J by 5 bases, and 18 bases separated the two germline ends. This CDR3 has 16 amino acids. The CDR3 loop is CASSPYSTGTETEAFF. As DNA, the CDR3 is TGTGCCAGCTCACCATACAGTACAGGGACGGAGACTGAAGCTTTCTTT.

The chain has TRBV7-9 and TRBJ2-7; 11 bases are a match to TRBD2. CDR1 and CDR2 (germline): SEHNR, FQNEAQ (reference sequence). The CDR3 loop spans 15 amino acids. Trimming at V came to 5 bases and at J to 0 bases, leaving 3 bases not matched to a gene. In DNA, the CDR3 is TGTGCCAGCAGCAGTCTAGCGGGGGGCTCCTACGAGCAGTACTTC. Protein sequence: CASSSLAGGSYEQYF. The variable domain in full, completed from reference TRBV7-9 and TRBJ2-7, reads DTGVSQNPRHKITKRGQNVTFRCDPISEHNRLYWYRQTLGQGPEFLTYFQNEAQLEKSRLLSDRFSAERPKGSFSTLEIQRTEQGDSAMYLCASSSLAGGSYEQYFGPGTRLTVT.

A few counts support this clone. The chain has TRBV9 and TRBJ1-4, with 7 bases identical to TRBD1. Germline loops: CDR1 SGDLS, CDR2 YYNGEE. After removal of 2 bases from V and 4 bases from J, the junction contained 8 bases not matched to a gene. The CDR3 contains 16 residues. The CDR3, as DNA: TGTGCCAGCAGCGTGTCGGGGGACAGCCATAATGAAAAACTGTTTTTT. Its translation: CASSVSGDSHNEKLFF.